The entry below gives a single T cell receptor beta chain sequence along with its context. It lacks a known antigen. Per-nucleotide qualities are absent, and no much larger clonotype sits a single base away. The data stem from a study of blood T cell repertoires in COVID-19 (dated by TCRdb to 2020 to 2021). Regarding the research as a whole: Collaborator samples came from the United States, Italy and Spain and covered acute and convalescent phases of COVID-19. Where available, HLA class I and class II types were taken from metadata supplied by the sample provider and were not determined by assay-based typing. Deeply sampled blood TCRbeta repertoires from subjects exposed to, actively infected with, or recovered from COVID-19 were included in the dataset. The prospective study material was composed of cDNA or gDNA derived from T cells, B-cell-depleted T cells, or PBMCs. The samples were drawn from the first 160 participants of the ongoing ImmuneRACE study and from over a thousand subjects provided by 6 global collaborators. The repertoires were released in a freely available public database meant as a resource for research on the immune response to SARS-CoV-2. Sample metadata almost always included a de-identified subject ID, COVID-19 status, age in years and sex. Overall study outcomes, separate from this receptor: The quantity of clinical and demographic metadata differed by source and by participant and was supplied without curation.

Enrolling through a virtual design, the prospective study's participants ranged in age from roughly 18 to 90 years and lived across roughly 24 United States geographic areas. In the prospective study, participants were assigned to cohorts based on the clinical history participants reported in a screening survey and a study questionnaire. Recovered participants in ImmuneRACE Cohort 3 were defined by two consecutive negative NP/OP PCR tests, clearance by a healthcare professional, or resolution of symptoms. In the prospective study, mobile phlebotomists collected whole blood, serum and a nasopharyngeal or oropharyngeal swab from each participant. Additional blood draws and questionnaires over an approximately two-month period could optionally be provided by prospective study participants. Blood samples from the prospective study were shipped frozen or at room temperature prior to DNA extraction.

Deletion took 6 bases off V and 0 bases off J, with a span of 18 bases between the germline ends. The germline V gene supplies CDR1 LGHNT and CDR2 FRNRAP. The CDR3 holds 16 amino acids from the cysteine to the phenylalanine. The sequence is cut down to CDR3 DNA, 48 bases in frame from base 1. TCRbeta CDR3 regions were amplified from genomic DNA by means of the immunoSEQ Assay, a bias-controlled multiplex PCR. In the paper's pipeline: The number of nucleated cells in each sample was estimated from the amplification of reference gene primers within the assay. To quantify the absolute abundance of each unique TCRbeta CDR3 rearrangement, sequence reads were collapsed and filtered. For each sample, productive Simpson clonality was calculated as the square root of Simpson's diversity index across productive rearrangements. In its TCRdb copy, this immuneACCESS table keeps in-frame sequences only and misses some clones. Where compared with another copy, unresolved V genes explain less than half of these, and the others have no known cause. The DNA gave D and trimming, while V, J and clone size come from that table. The table for this sample lists 220,000 or so clones; over 75% of them were counted only once. The ten most abundant clones make up roughly 3.5% of the sample.

This sequence originates from a woman aged 55-75 years who had recovered from COVID-19. The sample comprised PBMCs or T cells enriched from blood (not recorded which). The chain is encoded by TRBV12-5 joined to TRBJ2-7; TRBD2 might be the D gene, on 5 matching bases. The DNA is TGTGCTAGTGGCCTACGAAGGTCTAGCAACTCCTACGAGCAGTACTTC. The resulting protein is CASGLRRSSNSYEQYF.